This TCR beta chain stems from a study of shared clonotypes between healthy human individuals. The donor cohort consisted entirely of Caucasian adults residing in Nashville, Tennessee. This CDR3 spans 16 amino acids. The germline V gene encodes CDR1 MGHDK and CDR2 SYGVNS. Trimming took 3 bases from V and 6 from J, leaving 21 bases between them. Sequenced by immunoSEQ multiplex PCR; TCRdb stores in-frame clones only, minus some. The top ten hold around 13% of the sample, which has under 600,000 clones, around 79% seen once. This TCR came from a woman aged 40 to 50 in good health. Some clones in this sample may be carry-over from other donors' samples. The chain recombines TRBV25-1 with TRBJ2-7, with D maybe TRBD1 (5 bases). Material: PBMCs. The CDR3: CASSDPGQGQYGEQYF. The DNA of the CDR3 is TGTGCCAGCAGTGATCCCGGGCAGGGCCAATACGGCGAGCAGTACTTC.